The 11 T cell receptor beta chains listed next were all sequenced from one sample in a study of cytotoxic CD8 clonotypes in ibrutinib-treated CLL. The protocol was immunoSEQ multiplex PCR, while the TCRdb copy is restricted to in-frame clones and leaves out a portion. This table holds some 100,000 clones, roughly 60% found once. The sequenced sample was PBMCs, obtained after 24 months of ibrutinib treatment. These TCRs come from a human donor with chronic lymphocytic leukemia.

Concerning this clone itself: This sample also contains other DNA sequences that code for the same CDR3. V and J are TRBV29-1 and TRBJ1-1; TRBD1 might be the D (5 bases). Germline V gene lookup returns CDR1 SQVTM and CDR2 ANQGSEA. Trimming removed 2 bases at V and 0 bases at J, with 7 bases between. The CDR3 has 13 amino acids. The DNA of the CDR3 is TGCAGCGTTGAAAGGGGCCTGAACACTGAAGCTTTCTTT. Translated, it gives CSVERGLNTEAFF.

This clone was observed a handful of times. The chain recombines TRBV30 with TRBJ2-2; D may be TRBD1 (6 bases). The germline V gene encodes CDR1 GTSNPN and CDR2 SVGIG (reference sequence). The CDR3 totals 17 residues. The V end was cut by 1 base, the J end by 1 base, with 16 bases between. The CDR3 region has the DNA TGTGCCTGGAGTGCAAGGATCGGGACATTGAACACCGGGGAGCTGTTTTTT. It specifies CAWSARIGTLNTGELFF.

This clone was observed a few times. This chain joins TRBV6-5 and TRBJ1-2; possible D gene TRBD1, 5 bases. The CDR3 extends over 13 amino acids. V was cut by 6 bases and J by 5 bases, with 13 bases left in between. Germline loops: CDR1 MNHEY, CDR2 SVGAGI. The CDR3 spells CASRTTDPYGYTF. DNA for the CDR3: TGTGCCAGCAGGACGACAGATCCTTATGGCTACACCTTC.

The rearrangement uses TRBV4-2 and TRBJ2-1, with D possibly matching TRBD2 (5 bases). V gave up 5 bases and J gave up 5 bases, with 19 bases separating them. This CDR3 is built from 16 residues. Looked up from germline, CDR1 is LGHNA and CDR2 is YNFKEQ. The CDR3 here is CASSNTGIEKNNEQFF. The CDR3 nucleotides are TGTGCCAGCAGCAATACCGGGATTGAAAAGAACAATGAGCAGTTCTTC.

The genes are TRBV30 and TRBJ1-1, with 8 positions matching TRBD1. From germline, CDR1 is GTSNPN and CDR2 SVGIG (reference sequence). V lost 1 base, J lost 0 bases, and 4 bases stayed unmatched. This CDR3 comprises 15 residues. The CDR3 loop reads CAWSAGTGMNTEAFF. Written as DNA, the CDR3 is TGTGCCTGGAGTGCCGGGACAGGAATGAACACTGAAGCTTTCTTT. Drawing the rest from reference TRBV30 and TRBJ1-1, the complete variable domain is SQTIHQWPATLVQPVGSPLSLECTVEGTSNPNLYWYRQAAGRGLQLLFYSVGIGQISSEVPQNLSASRPQDRQFILSSKKLLLSDSGFYLCAWSAGTGMNTEAFFGQGTRLTVV.

The CDR3 protein is CASSPVSSGGSNNEQFF. The CDR3, as DNA: TGTGCCAGCTCACCAGTTTCTAGCGGGGGTTCGAATAATGAGCAGTTCTTC. V usage is TRBV18 and J usage is TRBJ2-1; 10 positions match TRBD2. The J segment lost 7 bases and the V segment lost 2 bases, leaving 11 bases of the junction unmatched. Germline V gives CDR1 KGHSH, CDR2 LQKENI. The CDR3 runs 17 residues.

Only a few counts were recorded for this clone. The V gene is TRBV30, the J gene TRBJ2-7; D remains ambiguous. Trimming stripped 4 bases from V and 6 bases from J, with 16 bases between. From germline, CDR1 is GTSNPN and CDR2 SVGIG (reference sequence). CDR3 length: 13 residues. CDR3 residues: CAWTPGPAGEQYF. The DNA for the CDR3 is TGTGCCTGGACCCCCGGTCCGGCAGGCGAGCAGTACTTC.

The chain uses TRBV14 and TRBJ2-3, with a weak D call TRBD1 (5 bases). The CDR3 extends over 14 amino acids. The V gene lost 2 bases and the J gene lost 5 bases, with 11 bases spanning the gap. Germline loops: CDR1 SGHDN, CDR2 FVKESK. The CDR3 sequence: CASSQQGFGDTQYF. CDR3 coding DNA: TGTGCCAGCAGCCAACAGGGCTTTGGAGATACGCAGTATTTT.

The genes are TRBV5-8 and TRBJ1-1; unclear D gene. Germline loops: CDR1 SGHTS, CDR2 YDEGEE. The ends were cut back, 6 bases at V and 1 base at J, with 13 bases in the middle. The CDR3 length is 14 residues. CDR3 in DNA: TGTGCCAGCACCCGGAGGGCGGGGAACACTGAAGCTTTCTTT. Translating it yields CASTRRAGNTEAFF. Using reference TRBV5-8 and TRBJ1-1 for the parts outside the CDR3, the full variable domain is EAGVTQSPTHLIKTRGQQATLRCSPISGHTSVYWYQQALGLGLQFLLWYDEGEERNRGNFPPRFSGRQFPNYSSELNVNALELEDSALYLCASTRRAGNTEAFFGQGTRLTVV.

This clone was observed a few times. The chain employs TRBV4-1 and TRBJ1-1; 8 bases match TRBD1. J lost 5 bases, V lost 1 base, and 9 bases had no gene match. This CDR3 has 16 amino acids. CDR1 is MGHRA and CDR2 is YSYEKL in the germline V gene. The CDR3 region has the DNA TGCGCCAGCAGCCAAGGACAGGGGAAAAAAAGGACTGAAGCTTTCTTT. Translating it yields CASSQGQGKKRTEAFF.

The V and J genes are TRBV19 and TRBJ2-1, with TRBD1 matching over 9 bases. The V and J ends lost 3 bases and 7 bases, in that order; junction bases with no gene match: 1. The CDR3 covers 13 residues. Per the germline V gene, CDR1 is LNHDA and CDR2 is SQIVND (reference sequence). CDR3 loop: CASSMDRGNEQFF. The CDR3 bases are TGTGCCAGTAGTATGGACAGGGGAAATGAGCAGTTCTTC. The full variable domain, with the rest looked up from reference TRBV19 and TRBJ2-1, is DGGITQSPKYLFRKEGQNVTLSCEQNLNHDAMYWYRQDPGQGLRLIYYSQIVNDFQKGDIAEGYSVSREKKESFPLTVTSAQKNPTAFYLCASSMDRGNEQFFGPGTRLTVL.